The 22 T cell receptor beta chains listed next were all sequenced from one sample in a study of blood T cell repertoires in COVID-19. The repertoire was sequenced with immunoSEQ multiplex PCR; TCRdb's copy has only in-frame clones and lacks some. The table shows 100,000 to 130,000 clones, with about 89% occurring only once. Sequencing was performed on peripheral blood. The receptors come from a woman under 40 with acute or convalescent COVID-19.

The chain employs TRBV7-6 and TRBJ2-1; possible D gene TRBD2, 6 bases. CDR1 and CDR2 from the germline V gene are SGHVS and FNYEAQ. Trimming removed 5 bases at V and 6 bases at J, with 17 bases between. The CDR3 has 15 residues. The CDR3 DNA follows: TGTGCCAGCAGCCTTAGGCGCGGGACTGGCAATGAGCAGTTCTTC. Protein product: CASSLRRGTGNEQFF.

This rearrangement joins TRBV7-2 to TRBJ1-3; TRBD1 might be the D (6 bases). V was trimmed by 0 bases and J by 3 bases, leaving 15 bases between them. CDR1 is SGHTA and CDR2 is FQGNSA in the germline V gene. The CDR3 is made up of 17 amino acids. The CDR3 DNA reads as TGTGCCAGCAGCTTAGCGCCTGGGGGCTTGTATGGAAACACCATATATTTT. This encodes CASSLAPGGLYGNTIYF. Full variable domain (rest looked up from reference TRBV7-2 and TRBJ1-3): GAGVSQSPSNKVTEKGKDVELRCDPISGHTALYWYRQSLGQGLEFLIYFQGNSAPDKSGLPSDRFSAERTGGSVSTLTIQRTQQEDSAVYLCASSLAPGGLYGNTIYFGEGSWLTVV.

The J gene is TRBJ1-1, the V gene TRBV7-9; 9 nucleotides align to TRBD1. In germline, CDR1 is SEHNR, CDR2 FQNEAQ (reference sequence). With 1 base clipped from V and 7 bases from J, the junction kept 10 bases outside the gene matches. The CDR3 loop spans 16 amino acids. This chain's CDR3 is CASSLGSGTGIGEAFF. The CDR3 bases are TGTGCCAGCAGCTTAGGATCTGGGACAGGGATCGGTGAAGCTTTCTTT.

The CDR3 is CASSLRDRVLSGANVLTF. The CDR3 DNA reads TGTGCCAGCAGCCTTCGAGACAGGGTCCTCTCTGGGGCCAACGTCCTGACTTTC. The J gene is TRBJ2-6, the V gene TRBV2; TRBD1 agrees at 7 bases. Trimming took 6 bases from V and 0 from J; bases not matched to a gene: 11. Germline V gene data show CDR1 as SNHLY and CDR2 as FYNNEI. This CDR3 has 18 residues. Based on the CDR3 plus reference TRBV2 and TRBJ2-6, the full variable domain is EPEVTQTPSHQVTQMGQEVILRCVPISNHLYFYWYRQILGQKVEFLVSFYNNEISEKSEIFDDQFSVERPDGSNFTLKIRSTKLEDSAMYFCASSLRDRVLSGANVLTFGAGSRLTVL.

The chain recombines TRBV19 with TRBJ2-2; the match to TRBD1 covers 8 bases. CDR1 is LNHDA and CDR2 is SQIVND in the germline V gene (reference sequence). This CDR3 is 13 amino acids long. Trimming removed 6 bases from V and 4 bases from J; junction bases left unmatched: 1. Written as DNA, the CDR3 is TGTGCCAGTAGGACAGGGGCCACCGGGGAGCTGTTTTTT. Its protein product is CASRTGATGELFF.

V gene TRBV27 combines with J gene TRBJ1-1; no reliable D call. Trimming removed 4 bases from V and 4 bases from J, with 16 bases in between. The germline CDR1 and CDR2 sequences are MNHEY and SMNVEV (reference sequence). The length of the CDR3 is 15 residues. CDR3 in amino acids: CASSSARLRATEAFF. The CDR3 DNA sequence: TGTGCCAGCAGTTCCGCGCGACTGAGGGCCACTGAAGCTTTCTTT.

The chain couples TRBV19 to TRBJ1-3; 7 bases map to TRBD1. CDR3 length equals 15 residues. CDR1 and CDR2 from the germline V gene are LNHDA and SQIVND (reference sequence). J gave up 0 bases and V 7 bases, and 6 bases lay outside the gene matches. The CDR3, as DNA: TGTGCCAGTACCAAGGGACAGAACTCTGGAAACACCATATATTTT. This gives the protein CASTKGQNSGNTIYF.

The rearrangement joins TRBV4-1 to TRBJ2-5; TRBD1 matches at 7 bases. Per the germline V gene, CDR1 is MGHRA and CDR2 is YSYEKL. The CDR3 totals 15 residues. With 1 base clipped from V and 1 base from J, the junction kept 3 bases outside the gene matches. The CDR3 here is CASSQVDRAQETQYF. The CDR3 DNA reads as TGCGCCAGCAGCCAAGTAGACAGGGCCCAAGAGACCCAGTACTTC.

V and J are TRBV27 and TRBJ2-7; TRBD1 agrees at 8 bases. Germline loops: CDR1 MNHEY, CDR2 SMNVEV (reference sequence). The CDR3 is 13 residues long. V lost 6 bases and J lost 2; bases outside the gene matches: 3. The CDR3 region is CASSQGATYEQYF. The CDR3 DNA follows: TGTGCCAGCAGCCAGGGGGCCACCTACGAGCAGTACTTC.

This clone appeared a single time. The chain couples TRBV3-1 (or the pseudogene TRBV3-2) to TRBJ1-1; the D gene is possibly TRBD1 (6 bases). Germline-derived CDR1 and CDR2 are LGHDT and YNNKEL (reference sequence). The CDR3 contains 13 residues. V was pared by 3 bases and J by 4 bases, with 9 bases between. Here the CDR3 DNA reads TGTGCCAGCAGCCAGGGGGCGGTCACTGAAGCTTTCTTT. Protein sequence: CASSQGAVTEAFF.

This chain links TRBV4-2 with TRBJ2-4, with 10 nucleotides matching TRBD2. This CDR3 is built from 16 residues. From germline, CDR1 is LGHNA and CDR2 YNFKEQ. V was clipped by 0 bases and J by 5 bases; unmatched bases: 4. The CDR3 DNA reads as TGTGCCAGCAGCCAAGATTGGACTAGCGGAGAAAACATTCAGTACTTC. Its translation is CASSQDWTSGENIQYF.

This clone was seen just once. This chain connects TRBV30 to TRBJ1-5, with 7 nucleotides matching TRBD1. V shed 5 bases, J shed 3 bases, and the junction held 4 bases outside the gene matches. The CDR3 is 13 residues long. The germline V gene has CDR1 GTSNPN and CDR2 SVGIG (reference sequence). This CDR3 reads CAWSTGPNQPQHF. The CDR3 coding sequence is TGTGCCTGGTCGACAGGGCCCAATCAGCCCCAGCATTTT. Using reference TRBV30 and TRBJ1-5 for the parts outside the CDR3, the full variable domain is SQTIHQWPATLVQPVGSPLSLECTVEGTSNPNLYWYRQAAGRGLQLLFYSVGIGQISSEVPQNLSASRPQDRQFILSSKKLLLSDSGFYLCAWSTGPNQPQHFGDGTRLSIL.

The chain is built from TRBV5-6 and TRBJ2-7, with D maybe TRBD1 (6 bases). Germline CDR1 reads SGHDT; CDR2 reads YYEEEE. The CDR3 runs 12 residues. Trimming pared 4 bases from V and 11 bases from J, leaving 16 bases between. In DNA form, the CDR3 reads TGTGCCAGCAGCGAACCCAGGGGAGATAAGTACTTC. It yields the protein CASSEPRGDKYF.

The chain has TRBV24-1 and TRBJ1-5, with TRBD1 matching over 9 bases. From germline, CDR1 is KGHDR and CDR2 SFDVKD. The V gene end was trimmed by 1 base and the J gene end by 0 bases; junction bases not matched to a gene: 15. The CDR3 contains 21 residues. CDR3 DNA: TGTGCCACCAGTGATTTAGTCCCGGGACAGGGAACGGGGTATAGCAATCAGCCCCAGCATTTT. Residues: CATSDLVPGQGTGYSNQPQHF.

There are a few counts of this clone. The V call is TRBV6-6, the J call TRBJ2-2, with D perhaps TRBD1 (5 bases). Between the trimmed V and J ends, which lost 2 bases and 3 bases, there was a span of 10 bases. CDR3 length equals 15 residues. Germline lookup yields CDR1 MNHNY and CDR2 SVGAGI (reference sequence). The chain's CDR3 is CASSYGRADTGELFF. The CDR3 bases are TGTGCCAGCAGTTACGGCAGGGCCGACACCGGGGAGCTGTTTTTT.

This chain links TRBV4-3 with TRBJ2-5; tentative D call: TRBD2 (6 bases). Germline V gene data show CDR1 as LGHNA and CDR2 as YSLEER. The CDR3 has 16 amino acids. Trimming shortened V by 0 bases and J by 0 bases, and 11 bases separated the two germline ends. The CDR3 coding sequence is TGCGCCAGCAGCCAAGAGGAGGGATGGTACCAAGAGACCCAGTACTTC. Amino acid sequence: CASSQEEGWYQETQYF.

The chain joins TRBV7-3 to TRBJ2-7, with a weak D call TRBD1 (5 bases). Per the germline V gene, CDR1 is SGHTA and CDR2 is FQGTGA. This CDR3 has 23 residues. Trimming removed 1 base from V and 8 bases from J, with 42 bases in between. CDR3 DNA: TGTGCCAGCAGCTTAAGGTGGCAGGGAAACCTCTACGGTGCCGGAGTGGTGGAAACGAAGCAGTACTTC. Translated, it gives CASSLRWQGNLYGAGVVETKQYF.

The CDR3 DNA sequence: TGCGCCAGCAGCTTGTCTGGGGACCATGGGGGAGGGACCCAGTACTTC. It is translated as CASSLSGDHGGGTQYF. The V call is TRBV5-1, the J call TRBJ2-5; D may be TRBD2 (6 bases). This CDR3 contains 16 residues. Germline values: CDR1 SGHRS, CDR2 YFSETQ. V lost 1 base, J lost 7 bases, and 20 bases lay in between. The whole variable domain, remainder taken from reference TRBV5-1 and TRBJ2-5, is KAGVTQTPRYLIKTRGQQVTLSCSPISGHRSVSWYQQTPGQGLQFLFEYFSETQRNKGNFPGRFSGRQFSNSRSEMNVSTLELGDSALYLCASSLSGDHGGGTQYFGPGTRLLVL.

This rearrangement joins TRBV9 to TRBJ2-1; the match to TRBD2 covers 11 bases. The ends lost 2 bases at V and 9 bases at J; junction bases unmatched: 10. Germline CDR1 SGDLS, CDR2 YYNGEE. The CDR3 covers 16 residues. The CDR3 DNA reads TGTGCCAGCAGCGTCGTAGCGGGGGGGCCTGCATCTGAGCAGTTCTTC. Translated: CASSVVAGGPASEQFF.

The chain carries TRBV12-3 or TRBV12-4 and TRBJ1-4; no firm D call. The CDR3 runs to 13 residues. V lost 6 bases, J lost 8 bases, and 13 bases lay in between. CDR3 nucleotide sequence: TGTGCCAGCAGCCGAGCACGGGGAGAAAAACTGTTTTTT. Amino acids: CASSRARGEKLFF.

The chain is built from TRBV7-2 and TRBJ2-3; the match to TRBD2 covers 11 bases. V shed 5 bases, J shed 5 bases, and the junction held 12 bases outside the gene matches. Per the germline V gene, CDR1 is SGHTA and CDR2 is FQGNSA. The CDR3 has 17 amino acids. CDR3 DNA: TGTGCCAGCAGCAGGGGACTAGCGGATCGTGGTGGAGATACGCAGTATTTT. Its protein product is CASSRGLADRGGDTQYF.

The V gene is TRBV5-6, the J gene TRBJ1-6; 12 nucleotides match TRBD1. V was clipped by 4 bases and J by 7 bases; unmatched bases: 6. The CDR3 spans 16 residues. Looked up from germline, CDR1 is SGHDT and CDR2 is YYEEEE. Written as DNA, the CDR3 is TGTGCCAGCAGCCCCGGGACAGGGGGCGGAAATTCACCCCTCCACTTT. Encoded protein: CASSPGTGGGNSPLHF.